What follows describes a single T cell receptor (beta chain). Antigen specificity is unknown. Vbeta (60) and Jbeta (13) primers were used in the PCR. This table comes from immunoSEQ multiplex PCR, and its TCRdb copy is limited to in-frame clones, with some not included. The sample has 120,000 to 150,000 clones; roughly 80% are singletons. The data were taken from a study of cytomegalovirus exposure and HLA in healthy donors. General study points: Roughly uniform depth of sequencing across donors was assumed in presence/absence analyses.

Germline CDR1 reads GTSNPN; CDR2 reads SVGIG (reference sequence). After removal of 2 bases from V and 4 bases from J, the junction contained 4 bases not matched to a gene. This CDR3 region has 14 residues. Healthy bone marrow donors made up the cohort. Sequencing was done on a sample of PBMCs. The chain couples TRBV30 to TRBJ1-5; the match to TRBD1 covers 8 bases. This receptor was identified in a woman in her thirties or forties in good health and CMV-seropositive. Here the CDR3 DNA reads TGTGCCTGGAGTTCGGACAGGGTTAATCAGCCCCAGCATTTT. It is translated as CAWSSDRVNQPQHF.